This T cell receptor (beta chain) comes out of a study of blood T cell repertoires in COVID-19. Study as a whole: The origin of the acute and convalescent COVID-19 samples was the United States, Italy and Spain. PBMCs, B-cell-depleted T cells, or T cells were the source of the cDNA or gDNA that made up the material.

As originally analysed: It was from reference gene primer amplification that nucleated cell counts were estimated. This table comes from immunoSEQ multiplex PCR, and its TCRdb copy is limited to in-frame clones, with some not included. V and J calls plus clone size are reproduced from that table; the DNA served to infer D and trimming. The sample holds 160,000 or so clones, about 81% seen once. The CDR3 sequence is 17 residues long. CDR1 is LNHDA, CDR2 SQIVND, per germline (reference sequence). Trimming left V 2 bases short and J 1 base short, with 16 bases between. The clonotype originates from a man between 60 and 75 years old with active or convalescent COVID-19. This sequence joins TRBV19 and TRBJ2-3, with D perhaps TRBD2 (6 bases). Source material: peripheral blood. The CDR3 here is CASSIKVWGDGTDTQYF. The CDR3 bases are TGTGCCAGTAGTATAAAGGTCTGGGGGGACGGCACAGATACGCAGTATTTT.